The rows below give T cell receptor beta chains drawn from one sample of a study of T cell responses to AZD1222 COVID-19 vaccine. Only in-frame clones appear in the TCRdb table, and some are missing; sequencing was by immunoSEQ multiplex PCR. The table has 100,000 to 150,000 clones, about 85% seen once. Material: peripheral blood, obtained 28 days after the second AZD1222 dose. These receptors were obtained from an adult who received the AZD1222 COVID-19 vaccine. Each CDR3 is given with its conserved first and last residue. Fields, in order: clone size, V gene, D gene, J gene, CDR3 protein, CDR3 DNA. A D gene is named only where the DNA matches it firmly. Size is stated for part of the rows, as once, few or many counts, or as a class when the clone is expanded.

-	TRBV9	-	TRBJ1-3	CASSVQGNSGNTIYF	TGTGCCAGCAGCGTACAGGGGAACTCTGGAAACACCATATATTTT
-	TRBV10-3	TRBD1	TRBJ2-5	CATRQGQETQYF	TGTGCCACCCGACAGGGACAAGAGACCCAGTACTTC
-	TRBV18	-	TRBJ1-1	CASSPPHLGTEAFF	TGTGCCAGCTCACCACCTCATTTAGGCACTGAAGCTTTCTTT
few	TRBV28	-	TRBJ2-2	CASSLSGTGYTGELFF	TGTGCCAGCAGTTTATCTGGGACGGGTTACACCGGGGAGCTGTTTTTT
-	TRBV5-7	TRBD1	TRBJ1-5	CASNYRGRVNQPQHF	TGTGCCAGCAATTACAGGGGGCGCGTCAATCAGCCCCAGCATTTT
-	TRBV30	-	TRBJ1-6	CAWSGRGFNSPLHF	TGTGCCTGGAGTGGCAGGGGTTTCAATTCACCCCTCCACTTT
-	TRBV7-2	-	TRBJ2-1	CASSLKVNEQFF	TGTGCCAGCAGCTTAAAGGTCAATGAGCAGTTCTTC
few	TRBV28	-	TRBJ1-6	CASSPPYNSPLHF	TGTGCCAGCAGCCCCCCCTATAATTCACCCCTCCACTTT
-	TRBV4-1	TRBD1	TRBJ1-1	CASSQATGGNTEAFF	TGCGCCAGCAGCCAAGCCACAGGGGGGAACACTGAAGCTTTCTTT
-	TRBV15	-	TRBJ2-7	CATSTPGTGGDEQYF	TGTGCCACCAGCACCCCGGGGACCGGAGGAGACGAGCAGTACTTC
-	TRBV5-4	-	TRBJ1-6	CASSQRRVSYNSPLHF	TGTGCCAGCAGCCAACGAAGGGTCTCCTATAATTCACCCCTCCACTTT
-	TRBV29-1	TRBD1	TRBJ1-1	CSALTGGTEAFF	TGCAGCGCCCTTACAGGGGGAACTGAAGCTTTCTTT
-	TRBV3-1/TRBV3-2	TRBD2	TRBJ2-3	CASSPLKLAGDDTQYF	TGTGCCAGCAGCCCCTTAAAACTAGCGGGGGATGATACGCAGTATTTT
-	TRBV19	-	TRBJ2-7	CASSMSGAYEQYF	TGTGCCAGTAGTATGAGCGGAGCCTACGAGCAGTACTTC
-	TRBV28	TRBD1	TRBJ2-7	CASSSTGKGSYEQYF	TGTGCCAGCAGTTCGACAGGGAAGGGCTCCTACGAGCAGTACTTC
few	TRBV28	-	TRBJ2-2	CASSLYGAHTGELFF	TGTGCCAGCAGTTTATATGGGGCCCACACCGGGGAGCTGTTTTTT
-	TRBV30	-	TRBJ1-1	CAWSRPPRTAEAFF	TGTGCCTGGAGCAGACCGCCGCGAACGGCTGAAGCTTTCTTT
-	TRBV11-2	-	TRBJ2-4	CASSHSGVQNIQYF	TGTGCCAGCAGTCATTCCGGGGTACAAAACATTCAGTACTTC
-	TRBV3-1/TRBV3-2	TRBD1	TRBJ2-7	CASSLGTGSYEQYF	TGTGCCAGCAGCCTCGGGACAGGCTCCTACGAGCAGTACTTC
-	TRBV24-1	-	TRBJ1-2	CATSDLVGGTDNYGYTF	TGTGCCACCAGTGATTTAGTTGGTGGTACAGATAACTATGGCTACACCTTC
-	TRBV6-5	TRBD1	TRBJ2-7	CASRPGTGGSYEQYF	TGTGCCAGCAGGCCCGGGACAGGGGGCTCCTACGAGCAGTACTTC
-	TRBV4-1	TRBD1	TRBJ1-5	CASSQGDRGNQPQHF	TGCGCCAGCAGCCAAGGGGACAGGGGCAATCAGCCCCAGCATTTT
-	TRBV29-1	-	TRBJ2-3	CSVELWGSPQYF	TGCAGCGTTGAATTGTGGGGCAGTCCGCAGTATTTT
-	TRBV7-8	TRBD2	TRBJ2-5	CASSLGLAGGQGQETQYF	TGTGCCAGCAGCTTAGGCCTAGCGGGGGGGCAAGGGCAAGAGACCCAGTACTTC
-	TRBV30	TRBD2	TRBJ2-2	CAWERGGAGELFF	TGTGCCTGGGAACGCGGGGGGGCCGGGGAGCTGTTTTTT
-	TRBV4-2	-	TRBJ1-4	CASSQAGNEKLFF	TGTGCCAGCAGCCAAGCAGGGAACGAAAAACTGTTTTTT
-	TRBV5-1	-	TRBJ2-7	CASSRGGGRQIYEQYF	TGCGCCAGCAGCAGGGGCGGGGGCCGCCAAATCTACGAGCAGTACTTC
few	TRBV7-6	TRBD2	TRBJ2-3	CASSRGLAGGRGTDTQYF	TGTGCCAGCAGCCGAGGACTAGCGGGGGGGCGGGGCACAGATACGCAGTATTTT
-	TRBV5-1	-	TRBJ2-5	CASSLYNPTQETQYF	TGCGCCAGCAGCTTGTATAACCCAACCCAAGAGACCCAGTACTTC
-	TRBV7-2	TRBD1	TRBJ1-1	CASSTDRVWTEAFF	TGTGCCAGCAGCACGGACAGGGTGTGGACTGAAGCTTTCTTT
-	TRBV5-1	-	TRBJ2-7	CASKSSVGSYEQYF	TGCGCCAGCAAAAGTAGCGTGGGTTCTTACGAGCAGTACTTC